Described below is a single T cell receptor (beta chain) sequence and its context. This sample is part of a study of blood T cell repertoires in COVID-19. Study-wide background: The cDNA or gDNA used as material had been derived from T cells, B-cell-depleted T cells, or PBMCs.

Per the authors' pipeline: Quantification of nucleated cells was approximated via reference gene primer amplification. Generated by immunoSEQ multiplex PCR, the TCRdb table keeps only in-frame clones and is missing some. V and J calls and clone size are given by that table; D and trimming were obtained from the DNA. This sample has under 200,000 clones; around 82% occur once, and the top ten carry around 2%. The sample taken for sequencing was peripheral blood. This clonotype was sampled from an elderly woman with acute or convalescent COVID-19.

The chain's CDR3 is CASSVGAGDNHYEQYF. The CDR3 DNA sequence: TGTGCCAGCAGCGTAGGGGCAGGGGATAACCACTACGAGCAGTACTTC. This sequence joins TRBV9 and TRBJ2-7; the D gene is possibly TRBD1 (6 bases). The CDR3 consists of 16 residues. Trimming left V 0 bases short and J 3 bases short, with 16 bases between. Germline V gene lookup returns CDR1 SGDLS and CDR2 YYNGEE.